The T cell receptor beta chain described here comes from a study of T cells in Graves' hyperthyroidism and ophthalmopathy. Overall study context: Peripheral blood was secured at the point of initial diagnosis, before any treatment.

Uncontrolled infection, other autoimmune disease, pregnancy or lactation excluded patients. The germline gives CDR1 KGHDR, CDR2 SFDVKD. V was trimmed by 0 bases and J by 4 bases, leaving 8 bases between them. The CDR3 has 14 amino acids. There were TCR beta CDR3 regions amplified from RNA transcripts. During a first-round RT-PCR of the TCR CDR3, the HTBI primer set was used. One entry per CDR3 protein results from TCRdb running MiXCR on the multiplex PCR reads. The data show hundreds of thousands of distinct CDR3 sequences, with 17% seen just once and under 20% held by the top ten. The rearrangement links TRBV24-1 to TRBJ1-2; tentative D call: TRBD1 (6 bases). The sequence was obtained from a young woman with Graves' ophthalmopathy. Sequencing used blood. The CDR3 nucleotides are TGTGCCACCAGTGATTTGGACAGGCCCTATGGCTACACCTTC. Translated: CATSDLDRPYGYTF.